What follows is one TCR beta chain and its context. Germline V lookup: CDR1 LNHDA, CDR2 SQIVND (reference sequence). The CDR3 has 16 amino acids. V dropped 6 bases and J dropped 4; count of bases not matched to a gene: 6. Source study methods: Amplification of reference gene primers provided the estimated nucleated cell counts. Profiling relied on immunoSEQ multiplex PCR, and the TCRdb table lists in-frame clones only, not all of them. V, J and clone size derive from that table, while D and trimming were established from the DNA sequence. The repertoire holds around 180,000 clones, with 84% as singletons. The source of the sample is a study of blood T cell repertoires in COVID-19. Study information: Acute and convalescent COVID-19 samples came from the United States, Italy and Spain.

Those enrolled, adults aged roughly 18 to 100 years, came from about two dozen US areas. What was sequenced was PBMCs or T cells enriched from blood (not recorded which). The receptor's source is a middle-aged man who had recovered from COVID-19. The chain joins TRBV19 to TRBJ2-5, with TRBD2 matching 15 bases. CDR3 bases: TGTGCCAGTAGGCCTGGACTAGCGGGGGGGCCAGAGACCCAGTACTTC. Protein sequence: CASRPGLAGGPETQYF.